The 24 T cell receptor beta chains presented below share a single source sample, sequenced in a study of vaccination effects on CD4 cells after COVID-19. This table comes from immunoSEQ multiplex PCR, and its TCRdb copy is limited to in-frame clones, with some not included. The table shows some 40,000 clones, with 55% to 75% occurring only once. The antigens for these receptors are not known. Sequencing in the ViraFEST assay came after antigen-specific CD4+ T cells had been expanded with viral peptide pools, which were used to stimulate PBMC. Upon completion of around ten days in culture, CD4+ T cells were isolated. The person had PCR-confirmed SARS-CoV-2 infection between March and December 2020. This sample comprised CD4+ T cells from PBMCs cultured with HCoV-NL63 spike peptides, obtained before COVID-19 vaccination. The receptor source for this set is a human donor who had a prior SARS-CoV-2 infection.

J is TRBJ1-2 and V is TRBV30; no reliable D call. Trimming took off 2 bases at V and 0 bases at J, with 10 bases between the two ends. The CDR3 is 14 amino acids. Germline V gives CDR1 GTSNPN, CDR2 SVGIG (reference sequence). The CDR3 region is CAWSKVPANYGYTF. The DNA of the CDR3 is TGTGCCTGGAGTAAGGTTCCAGCTAACTATGGCTACACCTTC. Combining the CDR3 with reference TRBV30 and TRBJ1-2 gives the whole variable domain SQTIHQWPATLVQPVGSPLSLECTVEGTSNPNLYWYRQAAGRGLQLLFYSVGIGQISSEVPQNLSASRPQDRQFILSSKKLLLSDSGFYLCAWSKVPANYGYTFGSGTRLTVV.

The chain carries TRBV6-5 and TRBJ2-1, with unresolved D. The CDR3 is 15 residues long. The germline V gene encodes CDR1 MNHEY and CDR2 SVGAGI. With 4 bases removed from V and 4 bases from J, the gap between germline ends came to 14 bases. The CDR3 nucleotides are TGTGCCAGCAGTTTCTCCCCGACGGATTACAATGAGCAGTTCTTC. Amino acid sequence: CASSFSPTDYNEQFF.

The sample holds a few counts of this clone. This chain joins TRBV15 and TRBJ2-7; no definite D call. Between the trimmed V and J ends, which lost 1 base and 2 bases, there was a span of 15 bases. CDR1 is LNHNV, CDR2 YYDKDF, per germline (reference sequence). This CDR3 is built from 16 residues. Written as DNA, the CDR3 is TGTGCCACCAGCAGAGGGGGTACAAACGTGCCCTACGAGCAGTACTTC. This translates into CATSRGGTNVPYEQYF.

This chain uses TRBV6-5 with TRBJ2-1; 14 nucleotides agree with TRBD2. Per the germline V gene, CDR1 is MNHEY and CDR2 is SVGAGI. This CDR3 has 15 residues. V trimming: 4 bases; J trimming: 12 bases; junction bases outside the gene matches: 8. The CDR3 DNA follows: TGTGCCAGCAGTTCCCCGGGACTAGCGGGGGAAGTGCAGTTCTTC. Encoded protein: CASSSPGLAGEVQFF.

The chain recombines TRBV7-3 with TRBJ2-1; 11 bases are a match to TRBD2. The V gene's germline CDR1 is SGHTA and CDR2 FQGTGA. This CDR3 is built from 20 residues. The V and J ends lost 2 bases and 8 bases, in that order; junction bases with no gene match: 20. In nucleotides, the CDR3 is TGTGCCAGCAGCTTAGGGCATAGCGGGAGGGCGATTTCGGGGCGGGATGAGCAGTTCTTC. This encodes CASSLGHSGRAISGRDEQFF.

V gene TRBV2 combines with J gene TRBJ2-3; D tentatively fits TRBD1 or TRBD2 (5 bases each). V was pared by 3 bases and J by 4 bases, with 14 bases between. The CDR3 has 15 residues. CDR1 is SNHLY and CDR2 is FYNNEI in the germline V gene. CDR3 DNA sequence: TGTGCCAGCAGTGATGGACTCAGGGACCCAGATACGCAGTATTTT. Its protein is CASSDGLRDPDTQYF.

CDR3 amino acids: CASSLNAALSTDTQYF. The CDR3 DNA sequence: TGTGCCAGCAGCTTGAACGCGGCTTTAAGCACAGATACGCAGTATTTT. The chain uses TRBV5-6 and TRBJ2-3; no reliable D call. The V end was cut by 1 base, the J end by 0 bases, with 12 bases between. Per germline, CDR1 SGHDT and CDR2 YYEEEE. CDR3 length equals 16 residues.

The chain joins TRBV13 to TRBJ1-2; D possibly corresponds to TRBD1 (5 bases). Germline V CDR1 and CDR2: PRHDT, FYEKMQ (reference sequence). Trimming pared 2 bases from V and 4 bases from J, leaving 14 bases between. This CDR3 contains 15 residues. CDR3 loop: CASSLRRGRGYGYTF. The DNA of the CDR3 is TGTGCCAGCAGCTTAAGGAGGGGCCGAGGCTATGGCTACACCTTC.

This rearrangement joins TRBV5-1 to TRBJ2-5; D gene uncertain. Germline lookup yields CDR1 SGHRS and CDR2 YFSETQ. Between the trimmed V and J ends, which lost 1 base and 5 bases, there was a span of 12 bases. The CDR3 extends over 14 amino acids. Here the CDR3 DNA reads TGCGCCAGCAGCTTGATGGGTTTCGGGGAGACCCAGTACTTC. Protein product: CASSLMGFGETQYF.

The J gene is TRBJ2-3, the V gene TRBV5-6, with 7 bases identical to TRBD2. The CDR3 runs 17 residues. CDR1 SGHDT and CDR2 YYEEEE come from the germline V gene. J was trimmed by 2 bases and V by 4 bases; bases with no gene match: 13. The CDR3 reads CASSRRVSGLITDTQYF. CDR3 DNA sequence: TGTGCCAGCAGCCGACGTGTTAGCGGGCTTATCACAGATACGCAGTATTTT.

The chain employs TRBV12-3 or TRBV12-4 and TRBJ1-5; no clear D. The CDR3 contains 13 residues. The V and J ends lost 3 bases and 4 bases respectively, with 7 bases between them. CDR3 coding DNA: TGTGCCAGCAGTTTCTCCAGTAATCAGCCCCAGCATTTT. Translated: CASSFSSNQPQHF.

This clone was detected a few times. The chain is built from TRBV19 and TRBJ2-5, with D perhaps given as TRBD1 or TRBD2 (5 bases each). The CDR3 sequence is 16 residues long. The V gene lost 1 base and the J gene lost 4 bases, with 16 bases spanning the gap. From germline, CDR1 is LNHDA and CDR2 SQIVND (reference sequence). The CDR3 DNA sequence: TGTGCCAGTAGTATAGGACCGGTGGGGACCGGAGAGACCCAGTACTTC. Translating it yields CASSIGPVGTGETQYF.

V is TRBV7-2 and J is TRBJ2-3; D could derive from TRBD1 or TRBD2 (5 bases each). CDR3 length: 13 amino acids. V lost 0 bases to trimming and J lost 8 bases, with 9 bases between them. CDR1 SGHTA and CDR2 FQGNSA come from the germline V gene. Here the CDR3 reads CASSLALGPTQYF. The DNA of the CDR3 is TGTGCCAGCAGCTTAGCGTTGGGACCTACGCAGTATTTT.

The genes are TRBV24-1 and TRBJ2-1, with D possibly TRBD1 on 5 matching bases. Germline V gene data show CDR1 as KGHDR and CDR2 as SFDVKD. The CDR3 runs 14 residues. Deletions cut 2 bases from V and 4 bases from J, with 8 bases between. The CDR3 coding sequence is TGTGCCACCAGTGATTCAGGGATATACAATGAGCAGTTCTTC. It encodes CATSDSGIYNEQFF.

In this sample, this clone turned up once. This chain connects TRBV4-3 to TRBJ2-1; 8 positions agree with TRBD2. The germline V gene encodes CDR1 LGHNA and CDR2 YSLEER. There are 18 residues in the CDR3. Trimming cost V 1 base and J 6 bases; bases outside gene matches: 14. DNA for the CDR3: TGCGCCAGCAGCCAAGGTGTGTTTCGGGCGGGAGGTAGCAATGAGCAGTTCTTC. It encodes CASSQGVFRAGGSNEQFF.

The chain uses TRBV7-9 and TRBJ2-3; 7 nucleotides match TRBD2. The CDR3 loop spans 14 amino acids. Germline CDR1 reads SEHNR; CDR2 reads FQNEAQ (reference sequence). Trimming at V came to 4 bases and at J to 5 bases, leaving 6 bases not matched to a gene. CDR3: CASSSQGGGDTQYF. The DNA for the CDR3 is TGTGCCAGCAGCTCTCAGGGCGGGGGAGATACGCAGTATTTT.

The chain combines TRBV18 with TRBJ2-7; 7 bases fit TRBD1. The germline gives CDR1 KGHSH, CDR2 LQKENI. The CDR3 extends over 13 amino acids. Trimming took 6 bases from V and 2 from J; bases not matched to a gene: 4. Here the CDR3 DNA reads TGTGCCAGCTCCCTCGGGACAGCCTACGAGCAGTACTTC. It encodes CASSLGTAYEQYF.

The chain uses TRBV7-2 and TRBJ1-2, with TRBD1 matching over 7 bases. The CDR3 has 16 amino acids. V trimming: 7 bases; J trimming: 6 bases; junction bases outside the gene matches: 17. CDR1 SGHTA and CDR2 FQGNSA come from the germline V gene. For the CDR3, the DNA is TGTGCCAGCACCCGAAACCCCCCTAGACAGGGTGATGGCTACACCTTC. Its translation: CASTRNPPRQGDGYTF.

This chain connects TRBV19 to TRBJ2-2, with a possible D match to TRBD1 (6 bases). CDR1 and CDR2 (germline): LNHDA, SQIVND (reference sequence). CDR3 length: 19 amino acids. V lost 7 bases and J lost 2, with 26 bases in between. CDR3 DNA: TGTGCCAGTAAAAGGGGCAACAGGGTTTGGGGCCGAAACACCGGGGAGCTGTTTTTT. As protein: CASKRGNRVWGRNTGELFF.

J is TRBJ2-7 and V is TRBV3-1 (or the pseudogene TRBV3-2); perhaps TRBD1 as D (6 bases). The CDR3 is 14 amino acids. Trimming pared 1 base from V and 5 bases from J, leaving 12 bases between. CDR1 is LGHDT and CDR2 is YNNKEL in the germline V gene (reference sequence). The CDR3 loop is CASSQVQGPHEQYF. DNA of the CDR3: TGTGCCAGCAGCCAAGTCCAGGGGCCCCACGAGCAGTACTTC.

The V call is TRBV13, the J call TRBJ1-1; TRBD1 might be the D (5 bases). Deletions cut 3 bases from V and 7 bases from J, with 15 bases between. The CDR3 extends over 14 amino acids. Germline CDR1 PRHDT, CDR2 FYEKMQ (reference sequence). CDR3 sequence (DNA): TGTGCCAGCAGCTTGGGGAGGGGCCAAGATGAAGCTTTCTTT. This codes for CASSLGRGQDEAFF.

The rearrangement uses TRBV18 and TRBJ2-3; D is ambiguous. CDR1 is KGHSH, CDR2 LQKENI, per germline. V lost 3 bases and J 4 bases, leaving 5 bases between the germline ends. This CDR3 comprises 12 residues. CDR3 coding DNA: TGTGCCAGCTCACCGAGCGCAGATACGCAGTATTTT. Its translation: CASSPSADTQYF.

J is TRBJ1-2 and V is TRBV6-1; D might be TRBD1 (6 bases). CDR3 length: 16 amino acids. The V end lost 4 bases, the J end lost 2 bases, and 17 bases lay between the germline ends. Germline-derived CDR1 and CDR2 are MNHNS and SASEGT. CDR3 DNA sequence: TGTGCCAGCAGTGCACAGGGACACCCTTCGAACTATGGCTACACCTTC. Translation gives CASSAQGHPSNYGYTF.

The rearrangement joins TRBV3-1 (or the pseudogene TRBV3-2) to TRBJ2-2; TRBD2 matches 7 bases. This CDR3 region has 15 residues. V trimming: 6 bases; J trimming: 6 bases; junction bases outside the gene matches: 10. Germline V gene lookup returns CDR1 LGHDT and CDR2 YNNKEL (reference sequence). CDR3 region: CASSLWTSGAGELFF. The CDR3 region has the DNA TGTGCCAGCAGTCTGTGGACTAGTGGGGCCGGGGAGCTGTTTTTT.